This TCR beta chain was sequenced during a study of neurological immune-mediated disorders. The time point: longitudinal time-point 3. The cDNA was produced through 5'RACE with 10-nucleotide random UMIs. Sequencing of 15-18 subjects in each run yielded over 160 million TCR-beta sequences. Each CDR3 protein is one row after TCRdb ran MiXCR on the 5' RACE reads. Of fewer than 110,000 distinct CDR3 sequences in the sample, 10% to 13% were seen once. As regards this clonotype: What it binds is not known.

CDR1 and CDR2 (germline): SEHNR, FQNEAQ (reference sequence). CDR3 size: 17 residues. Trimming took 1 base from V and 0 from J, leaving 14 bases between them. Findings and limits, study-wide: No sharing of CDR3 amino acid sequences was observed among expanded clones across subjects, suggesting private repertoires in all groups. HTLV-1-associated myelopathy had the most TCR clonal expansion, while multiple sclerosis had the least, a level that fell below healthy controls.

The clonotype comes from a female donor with HTLV-1-associated myelopathy (HAM/TSP). This chain connects TRBV7-9 to TRBJ2-3; maybe TRBD2 (5 bases). Sequencing was done on a sample of PBMCs. DNA of the CDR3: TGTGCCAGCAGCTTAGAGGGAGTGGGCAGGAGCACAGATACGCAGTATTTT. Translating gives CASSLEGVGRSTDTQYF.